Presented here are 9 T cell receptor beta chains from one specimen sequenced in a study of blood T cell repertoires in COVID-19. Measured with immunoSEQ multiplex PCR; TCRdb has only the in-frame clones, and not every one. The table lists 350,000 to 400,000 clones, 80% to 95% of them singletons. Sequencing used PBMCs or T cells enriched from blood (not recorded which). These TCRs come from a woman in her 40s who had been exposed to COVID-19.

The chain is built from TRBV12-3 or TRBV12-4 and TRBJ1-2; D is possibly TRBD1 (5 bases). CDR3 length equals 13 residues. Between the trimmed V and J ends, which lost 6 bases and 10 bases, there was a span of 18 bases. The DNA for the CDR3 is TGTGCCAGCAGAGCCTCGGGGGGGATCTCCTACACCTTC. Translating it yields CASRASGGISYTF.

The rearrangement uses TRBV7-9 and TRBJ2-3, with TRBD2 matching 7 bases. The CDR3 spans 16 residues. Germline CDR1 is SEHNR and CDR2 is FQNEAQ (reference sequence). J lost 0 bases, V lost 3 bases, and 6 bases had no gene match. Written as DNA, the CDR3 is TGTGCCAGCAGCTTCACTAGCGTTTCGAGCACAGATACGCAGTATTTT. Residues: CASSFTSVSSTDTQYF.

V gene TRBV15 combines with J gene TRBJ2-1, with TRBD1 matching 7 bases. Germline V gives CDR1 LNHNV, CDR2 YYDKDF (reference sequence). This CDR3 contains 15 residues. Losses at the gene ends were 3 bases for V and 0 bases for J; bases not matched to a gene: 2. The CDR3 DNA reads as TGTGCCACCAGCAGGACAGGGAGCTCCTACAATGAGCAGTTCTTC. Translated: CATSRTGSSYNEQFF.

The count of this clone is one. This same CDR3 is encoded by further DNA sequences in the sample. This chain links TRBV27 with TRBJ2-7; the D is unclear. The CDR3 sequence is 15 residues long. Germline V gene lookup returns CDR1 MNHEY and CDR2 SMNVEV (reference sequence). The ends were cut back, 0 bases at V and 0 bases at J, with 9 bases in the middle. CDR3: CASSLSPGSSYEQYF. As DNA, the CDR3 is TGTGCCAGCAGTTTATCGCCAGGTAGCTCCTACGAGCAGTACTTC.

The chain has TRBV12-5 and TRBJ1-1, with 7 positions matching TRBD1. Germline CDR1 reads LGHNT; CDR2 reads FRNRAP. The CDR3 is made up of 14 amino acids. The ends lost 6 bases at V and 1 base at J; junction bases unmatched: 5. The CDR3 loop reads CASGRDSSNTEAFF. CDR3 nucleotides: TGTGCTAGTGGCCGGGACAGCTCGAACACTGAAGCTTTCTTT.

The chain couples TRBV4-2 to TRBJ1-2, with D possibly matching TRBD1 (6 bases). CDR3 length equals 15 residues. The V gene lost 0 bases and the J gene lost 2 bases, with 10 bases spanning the gap. Germline loops: CDR1 LGHNA, CDR2 YNFKEQ. CDR3 nucleotides: TGTGCCAGCAGCCAAGATGCACAGGGAAACTATGGCTACACCTTC. This gives the protein CASSQDAQGNYGYTF.

The gene calls are TRBV3-1 (or the pseudogene TRBV3-2) and TRBJ2-3, with 7 bases fitting TRBD1. J lost 0 bases, V lost 4 bases, and 7 bases had no gene match. CDR1 LGHDT and CDR2 YNNKEL come from the germline V gene (reference sequence). The CDR3 runs to 16 residues. The CDR3 DNA sequence: TGTGCCAGCAGCCTTCGGACAGGACTTAGCACAGATACGCAGTATTTT. This translates into CASSLRTGLSTDTQYF.

The rearrangement uses TRBV18 and TRBJ2-5; 9 bases map to TRBD2. The ends lost 0 bases at V and 5 bases at J; junction bases unmatched: 7. The CDR3 has 16 amino acids. Germline CDR1 KGHSH, CDR2 LQKENI. CDR3 in DNA: TGTGCCAGCTCACCACCGAATAGCGGGAGATATGAGACCCAGTACTTC. Translation: CASSPPNSGRYETQYF. Supplemented by reference TRBV18 and TRBJ2-5, the full variable domain reads NAGVMQNPRHLVRRRGQEARLRCSPMKGHSHVYWYRQLPEEGLKFMVYLQKENIIDESGMPKERFSAEFPKEGPSILRIQQVVRGDSAAYFCASSPPNSGRYETQYFGPGTRLLVL.

V gene TRBV12-3 or TRBV12-4 combines with J gene TRBJ2-2; D gene unclear. Trimming took 3 bases from V and 6 from J, leaving 8 bases between them. The CDR3 spans 13 residues. CDR3 residues: CASSFLSAGELFF. The CDR3 coding sequence is TGTGCCAGCAGTTTCCTAAGTGCCGGGGAGCTGTTTTTT.